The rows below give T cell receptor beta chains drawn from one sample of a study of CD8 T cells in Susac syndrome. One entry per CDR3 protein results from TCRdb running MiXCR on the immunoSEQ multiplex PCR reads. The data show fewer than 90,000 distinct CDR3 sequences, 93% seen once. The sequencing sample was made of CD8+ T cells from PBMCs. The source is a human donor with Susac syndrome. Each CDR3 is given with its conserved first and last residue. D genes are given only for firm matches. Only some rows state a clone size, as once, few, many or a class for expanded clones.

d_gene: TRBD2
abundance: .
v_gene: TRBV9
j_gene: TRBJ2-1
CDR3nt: TGTGCCAGCAGCGACAGCGGGGGGGCGGGAGATGAGCAGTTCTTC
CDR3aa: CASSDSGGAGDEQFF

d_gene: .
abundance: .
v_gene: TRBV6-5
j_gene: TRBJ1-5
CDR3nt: TGTGCCAGCAGTTACTACGGAAATCAGCCCCAGCATTTT
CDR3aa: CASSYYGNQPQHF

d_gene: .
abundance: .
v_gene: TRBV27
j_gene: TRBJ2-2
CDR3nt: TGTGCCAGCAGTTCCTCCCCACCGGGACCGGGTCACCGGGAGCTGTTTTTT
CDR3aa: CASSSSPPGPGHRELFF

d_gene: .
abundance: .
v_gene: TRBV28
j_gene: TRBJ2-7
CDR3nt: TGTGCCAGCAGACCACAGGGTATCTACGAGCAGTACTTC
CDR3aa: CASRPQGIYEQYF

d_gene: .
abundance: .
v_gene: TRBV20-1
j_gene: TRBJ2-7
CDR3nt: TGCAGTGCTAGAGGACAGGACACCATCAGGGAGCAGTACTTC
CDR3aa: CSARGQDTIREQYF

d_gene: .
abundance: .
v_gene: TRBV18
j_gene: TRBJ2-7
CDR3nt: TGTGCCAGCTCACCAGCAGGAAAGGGCGAGCAGTACTTC
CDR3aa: CASSPAGKGEQYF

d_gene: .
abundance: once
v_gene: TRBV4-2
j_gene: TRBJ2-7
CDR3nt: TGTGCCAGCAGCCAAGATTCAAGTCGGGCCTCCTACGAGCAGTACTTC
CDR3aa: CASSQDSSRASYEQYF

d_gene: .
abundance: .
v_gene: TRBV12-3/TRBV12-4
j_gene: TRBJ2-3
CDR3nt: TGTGCCAGCAGCCTGGTGGCAGATACGCAGTATTTT
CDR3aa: CASSLVADTQYF

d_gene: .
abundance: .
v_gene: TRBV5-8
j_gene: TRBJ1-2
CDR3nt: TGTGCCAGCAGCTGGAAAAGGGGAATAAATGGCTACACCTTC
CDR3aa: CASSWKRGINGYTF

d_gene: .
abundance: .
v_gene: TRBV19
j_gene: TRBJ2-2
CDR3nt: TGTGCCAGTAGAATGGGGGGCAGGAACACCGGGGAGCTGTTTTTT
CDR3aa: CASRMGGRNTGELFF

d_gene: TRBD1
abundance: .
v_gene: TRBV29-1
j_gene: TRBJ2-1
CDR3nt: TGCAGCGTTGAAGGGACAGGGAATGAGCAGTTCTTC
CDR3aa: CSVEGTGNEQFF

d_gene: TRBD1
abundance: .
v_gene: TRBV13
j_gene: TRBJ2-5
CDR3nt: TGTGCCAGCAGCTTAGGCCTCATAAGGCACCCCACAGGGGCCCAGTACTTC
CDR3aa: CASSLGLIRHPTGAQYF

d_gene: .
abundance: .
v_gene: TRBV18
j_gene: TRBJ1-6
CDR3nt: TGTGCCAGCTCCCCCCCCTTAGGGGGTCATTCACCCCTCCACTTT
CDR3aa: CASSPPLGGHSPLHF

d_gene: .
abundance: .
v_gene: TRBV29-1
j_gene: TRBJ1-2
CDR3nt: TGCAGCGTTGAAGAGGCCAGGGCGAGTCCCGGCTACACCTTC
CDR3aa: CSVEEARASPGYTF

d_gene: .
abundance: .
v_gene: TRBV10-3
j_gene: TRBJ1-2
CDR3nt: TGTGCCATCAGTGAGTCTTACGAAACAGGGCGCGTCGGCTACACCTTC
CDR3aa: CAISESYETGRVGYTF

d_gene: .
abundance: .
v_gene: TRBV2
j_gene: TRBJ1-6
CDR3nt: TGTGCCAGCAGCTCTCTCCGGTCCTTGGACGGTTCACCCCTCCACTTT
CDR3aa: CASSSLRSLDGSPLHF